Listed here are 12 T cell receptor beta chains from one sample, sequenced in a study of blood T cell repertoires in COVID-19. Assay: immunoSEQ multiplex PCR; the TCRdb copy retains only in-frame clones and omits some. The table includes under 250,000 clones, about four fifths detected once. Material for sequencing was PBMCs or T cells enriched from blood (not recorded which). These receptors were obtained from a woman in her thirties or forties who had been exposed to COVID-19.

Remarks on this clone: Other DNA sequences in the same sample also yield this CDR3. The gene calls are TRBV5-1 and TRBJ2-7; no clear D. Looked up from germline, CDR1 is SGHRS and CDR2 is YFSETQ. This CDR3 is built from 12 residues. The V end was cut by 4 bases, the J end by 0 bases, with 5 bases between. The CDR3 DNA reads as TGCGCCAGCAGCCTACCCTCCTACGAGCAGTACTTC. This gives the protein CASSLPSYEQYF.

This chain joins TRBV9 and TRBJ1-2; D might be TRBD1 (6 bases). CDR1 and CDR2 (germline): SGDLS, YYNGEE. The CDR3 covers 16 residues. V was cut by 2 bases and J by 2 bases, with 16 bases left in between. CDR3 sequence: CASSVDSRGLNYGYTF. The CDR3 region has the DNA TGTGCCAGCAGCGTCGATTCCAGGGGATTAAACTATGGCTACACCTTC.

This clone was counted a single time. The genes are TRBV10-3 and TRBJ1-1; possible D gene TRBD1, 5 bases. The CDR3 contains 15 residues. Looked up from germline, CDR1 is ENHRY and CDR2 is SYGVKD. V was trimmed by 3 bases and J by 4 bases, leaving 15 bases between them. DNA of the CDR3: TGTGCCATCAGTGACTCTAAGACAGTGGGCACTGAAGCTTTCTTT. Its translation: CAISDSKTVGTEAFF.

This chain joins TRBV24-1 and TRBJ2-7, with 8 nucleotides matching TRBD2. This CDR3 has 17 residues. Germline loops: CDR1 KGHDR, CDR2 SFDVKD. Germline trimming cut 5 bases from V and 1 base from J; bases unmatched to any gene: 12. CDR3 amino acids: CATSGGESGGSSYEQYF. For the CDR3, the DNA is TGTGCCACCAGTGGTGGGGAAAGCGGGGGATCTTCCTACGAGCAGTACTTC.

This clone has only one observation. This sequence joins TRBV7-8 and TRBJ2-3, with 12 positions matching TRBD2. V was clipped by 0 bases and J by 5 bases; unmatched bases: 6. The germline CDR1 and CDR2 sequences are SGHVS and FQNEAQ. This CDR3 has 17 amino acids. The CDR3 DNA reads TGTGCCAGCAGCTTAGCGCATCCTAGCGGGGGGGAAGATACGCAGTATTTT. As protein: CASSLAHPSGGEDTQYF. The full variable domain, its missing parts supplied by reference TRBV7-8 and TRBJ2-3, is GAGVSQSPRYKVAKRGQDVALRCDPISGHVSLFWYQQALGQGPEFLTYFQNEAQLDKSGLPSDRFFAERPEGSVSTLKIQRTQQEDSAVYLCASSLAHPSGGEDTQYFGPGTRLTVL.

The J gene is TRBJ1-5, the V gene TRBV28; D gene ambiguous. Germline V gene data show CDR1 as MDHEN and CDR2 as SYDVKM. Between the trimmed V and J ends, which lost 3 bases and 4 bases, there was a span of 10 bases. The CDR3 loop spans 14 amino acids. CDR3 DNA: TGTGCCAGCAGTTTTGGCAACCGAAATCAGCCCCAGCATTTT. This encodes CASSFGNRNQPQHF.

The chain recombines TRBV4-2 with TRBJ2-6; D possibly corresponds to TRBD1 (5 bases). Germline V gene lookup returns CDR1 LGHNA and CDR2 YNFKEQ. This CDR3 has 17 residues. Trimming took 1 base from V and 3 from J, leaving 13 bases between them. In nucleotides, the CDR3 is TGTGCCAGCAGCCAAGTCCTGCAGGGTGGTGGGGCCAACGTCCTGACTTTC. Translating gives CASSQVLQGGGANVLTF.

J is TRBJ1-6 and V is TRBV28; D not certain. The CDR3 has 14 residues. CDR1 is MDHEN and CDR2 is SYDVKM in the germline V gene. V gave up 6 bases and J gave up 4 bases, with 10 bases separating them. This CDR3 reads CASSPVRYNSPLHF. CDR3 sequence (DNA): TGTGCCAGCAGCCCGGTGCGTTATAATTCACCCCTCCACTTT.

The gene calls are TRBV19 and TRBJ2-5; 7 positions match TRBD1. V lost 5 bases, J lost 4 bases, and 10 bases stayed unmatched. This CDR3 contains 15 residues. CDR1 LNHDA and CDR2 SQIVND come from the germline V gene (reference sequence). This CDR3 reads CASSPPDRDGETQYF. The DNA of the CDR3 is TGTGCCAGTAGTCCCCCCGACAGGGACGGAGAGACCCAGTACTTC.

V and J are TRBV6-1 and TRBJ2-1; TRBD2 agrees at 10 bases. CDR3 size: 16 residues. The V segment lost 4 bases and the J segment 7 bases; nucleotides outside the gene matches: 10. CDR1 is MNHNS, CDR2 SASEGT, per germline. In nucleotides, the CDR3 is TGTGCCAGCAGTGGGCGAAGCGGGGGGGCCTTAAATGAGCAGTTCTTC. Amino acid sequence: CASSGRSGGALNEQFF.

J is TRBJ1-1 and V is TRBV2; D is ambiguous. The CDR3 spans 12 residues. Trimming removed 8 bases from V and 10 bases from J, with 17 bases in between. CDR1 SNHLY and CDR2 FYNNEI come from the germline V gene. CDR3 region: CASAGVAWGAFF. In DNA, the CDR3 is TGTGCCAGCGCCGGGGTTGCGTGGGGAGCTTTCTTT.

The V and J genes are TRBV10-3 and TRBJ2-7; D is perhaps TRBD2 (6 bases). Trimming removed 8 bases from V and 2 bases from J, with 13 bases in between. The CDR3 sequence is 13 residues long. In germline, CDR1 is ENHRY, CDR2 SYGVKD. The CDR3 nucleotides read TGTGCCATCGGGGACTCCCAAACCTACGAGCAGTACTTC. Protein: CAIGDSQTYEQYF.